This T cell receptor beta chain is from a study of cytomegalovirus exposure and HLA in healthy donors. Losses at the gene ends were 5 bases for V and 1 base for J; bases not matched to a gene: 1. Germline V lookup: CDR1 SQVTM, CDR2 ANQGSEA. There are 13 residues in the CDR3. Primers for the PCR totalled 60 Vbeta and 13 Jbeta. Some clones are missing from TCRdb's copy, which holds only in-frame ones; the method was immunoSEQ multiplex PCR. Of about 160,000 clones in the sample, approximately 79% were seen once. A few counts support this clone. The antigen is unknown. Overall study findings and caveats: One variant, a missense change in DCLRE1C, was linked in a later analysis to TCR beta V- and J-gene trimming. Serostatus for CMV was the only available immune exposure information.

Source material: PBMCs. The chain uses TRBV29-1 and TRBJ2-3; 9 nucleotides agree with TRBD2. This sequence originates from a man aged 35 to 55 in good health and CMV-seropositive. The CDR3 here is CSVRGGGTDTQYF. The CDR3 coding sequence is TGCAGCGTTCGCGGGGGGGGCACAGATACGCAGTATTTT.